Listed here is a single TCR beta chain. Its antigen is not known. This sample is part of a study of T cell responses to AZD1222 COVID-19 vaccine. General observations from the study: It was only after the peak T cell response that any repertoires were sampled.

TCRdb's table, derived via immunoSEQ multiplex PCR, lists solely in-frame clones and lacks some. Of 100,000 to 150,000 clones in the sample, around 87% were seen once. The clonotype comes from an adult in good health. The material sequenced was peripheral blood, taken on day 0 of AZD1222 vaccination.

The CDR3 is CASSPGLGRHEQYF. CDR3 bases: TGTGCCAGCAGCCCGGGACTAGGTAGGCACGAGCAGTACTTC. The genes are TRBV3-1 (or the pseudogene TRBV3-2) and TRBJ2-7, with 8 bases identical to TRBD2. The CDR3 has 14 amino acids. The V gene's germline CDR1 is LGHDT and CDR2 YNNKEL (reference sequence). V trimming: 4 bases; J trimming: 5 bases; junction bases outside the gene matches: 7.